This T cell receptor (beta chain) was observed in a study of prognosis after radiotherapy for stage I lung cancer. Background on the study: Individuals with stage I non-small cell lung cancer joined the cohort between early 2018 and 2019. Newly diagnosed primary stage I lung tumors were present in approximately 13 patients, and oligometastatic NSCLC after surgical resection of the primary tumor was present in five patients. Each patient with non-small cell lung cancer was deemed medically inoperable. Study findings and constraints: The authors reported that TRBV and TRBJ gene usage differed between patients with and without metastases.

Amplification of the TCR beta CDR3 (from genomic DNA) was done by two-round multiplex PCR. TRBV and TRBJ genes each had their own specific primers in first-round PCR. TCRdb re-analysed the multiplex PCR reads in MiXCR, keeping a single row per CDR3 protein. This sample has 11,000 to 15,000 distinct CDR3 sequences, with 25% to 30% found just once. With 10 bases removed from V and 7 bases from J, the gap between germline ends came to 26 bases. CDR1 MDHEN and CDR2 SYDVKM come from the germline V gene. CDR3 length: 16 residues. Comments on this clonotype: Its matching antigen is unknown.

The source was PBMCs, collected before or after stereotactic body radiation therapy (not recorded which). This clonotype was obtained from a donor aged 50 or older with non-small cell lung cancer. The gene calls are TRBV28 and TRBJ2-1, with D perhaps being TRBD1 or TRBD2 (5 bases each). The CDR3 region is CAISLAGTGLLNEQFF. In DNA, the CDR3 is TGTGCCATCAGCTTAGCCGGGACCGGTCTTTTGAATGAGCAGTTCTTC.